This TCR beta chain was observed in a study of radiotherapy plus CTLA-4 blockade in lung cancer. Study-level results: Dynamics of early blood T cell clones, together with interferon-beta, were reportedly the best predictors of response. Some TCR clones had been derived from tumors. These clones expanded in peripheral blood after radiotherapy plus ipilimumab.

Germline CDR1 MNHNS, CDR2 SASEGT. Trimming stripped 4 bases from V and 2 bases from J, with 8 bases between. The CDR3 length is 13 residues. As regards this clone: The antigen is unknown.

Some clones are missing from TCRdb's copy, which holds only in-frame ones; the method was immunoSEQ multiplex PCR. The sample gives over 60,000 clones, around 87% of which show up once; 40% to 45% is in the top ten. The sequences come from peripheral blood, collected from a patient treated with radiotherapy plus ipilimumab. This receptor was taken from a human donor with non-small cell lung cancer that progressed on radiotherapy plus ipilimumab. V and J are TRBV6-1 and TRBJ1-1, with D tentatively TRBD1 (5 bases). The DNA of the CDR3 is TGTGCCAGCAGTGCGACAGTAAACACTGAAGCTTTCTTT. Translated: CASSATVNTEAFF.